This paragraph reports one T cell receptor (beta chain). This sample was included in a study of blood T cell repertoires in COVID-19. The V gene's germline CDR1 is MDHEN and CDR2 SYDVKM. CDR3 size: 16 residues. Trimming at V came to 6 bases and at J to 0 bases, leaving 7 bases not matched to a gene. The data were produced by immunoSEQ multiplex PCR, yet TCRdb's version contains in-frame clones alone and is incomplete. The repertoire holds some 300,000 clones, 88% seen once, with approximately 7% in the top ten. This receptor was obtained from a woman aged 30 to 39 who had recovered from COVID-19. This chain uses TRBV28 with TRBJ2-1, with 8 nucleotides matching TRBD2. The sample consisted of peripheral blood. The CDR3 spells CASRVGGGVSYNEQFF. The CDR3, as DNA: TGTGCCAGCAGGGTCGGGGGGGGCGTCTCCTACAATGAGCAGTTCTTC.